This TCR beta chain was documented in a study of blood T cell repertoires in COVID-19. Overall study context: Specimens from acute and convalescent COVID-19 originated in the United States, Italy and Spain.

The method was immunoSEQ multiplex PCR; TCRdb's version includes in-frame clones alone and lacks a portion of them. The sample holds around 140,000 clones; less than 85% are singletons and the top ten take about a sixth. Trimming took off 10 bases at V and 1 base at J, with 13 bases between the two ends. The germline V gene has CDR1 ENHRY and CDR2 SYGVKD. The CDR3 covers 13 residues. This receptor was taken from a woman of 80 years or more with acute or convalescent COVID-19. Material: peripheral blood. The chain is built from TRBV10-3 and TRBJ1-1; the D gene is possibly TRBD1 (6 bases). CDR3 DNA: TGTGCCACACAGGGACACACGAACACTGAAGCTTTCTTT. Amino acids: CATQGHTNTEAFF.